This is a list of T cell receptor beta chains from one sample in a study of T cells in Graves' hyperthyroidism and ophthalmopathy. TCRdb recomputed calls from the multiplex PCR reads with MiXCR, one row per CDR3 protein. This sample has roughly 740,000 distinct CDR3 sequences, with 16% found just once. Sequences were obtained from blood. Source of these receptors: a man younger than 35 with Graves' hyperthyroidism. Each CDR3 is given with its conserved first and last residue. D genes are given only for firm matches. Size is stated for part of the rows, as once, few or many counts, or as a class when the clone is expanded.

V gene	J gene	clone size	D gene	CDR3 protein	CDR3 DNA
TRBV7-9	TRBJ2-1	many	TRBD2	CASSPGRLAGGYNEQFF	TGTGCCAGCAGCCCCGGCCGACTAGCGGGAGGTTACAATGAGCAGTTCTTC
TRBV7-9	TRBJ2-6	few	TRBD2	CASTLGGAGANVLTF	TGTGCCAGCACCCTCGGGGGGGCTGGGGCCAACGTCCTGACTTTC
TRBV20-1	TRBJ2-7	NA	TRBD2	CSARGGLGHAYEQYF	TGCAGTGCTAGGGGGGGGTTAGGGCATGCCTACGAGCAGTACTTC
TRBV20-1	TRBJ2-3	NA	NA	CSASVLLSYTQYF	TGCAGTGCTAGCGTCCTCCTGTCTTATACGCAGTATTTT
TRBV9	TRBJ2-2	few	TRBD2	CASSAGLAGVPGELFF	TGTGCCAGCAGCGCGGGACTAGCGGGAGTCCCCGGGGAGCTGTTTTTT
TRBV20-1	TRBJ2-5	few	NA	CSASRRATLETQYF	TGCAGTGCTAGTCGCAGGGCGACCTTGGAGACCCAGTACTTC
TRBV2	TRBJ2-7	many	TRBD1	CASWPGSGQGPYEQYF	TGTGCCAGCTGGCCGGGCTCCGGACAGGGCCCCTACGAGCAGTACTTC
TRBV24-1	TRBJ2-2	few	NA	CATSDSKRPTGELFF	TGTGCCACCAGTGATTCAAAACGGCCCACCGGGGAGCTGTTTTTT
TRBV6-1	TRBJ1-1	many	NA	CASRRDLNTEAFF	TGTGCCAGCAGGAGGGATTTGAACACTGAAGCTTTCTTT
TRBV12-3/TRBV12-4	TRBJ1-1	many	NA	CASSPEGPFTEAFF	TGTGCCAGCAGTCCGGAGGGGCCCTTTACTGAAGCTTTCTTT
TRBV6-5	TRBJ2-1	few	NA	CASSYSYGNEQFF	TGTGCCAGCAGTTACTCTTACGGCAATGAGCAGTTCTTC
TRBV30	TRBJ1-4	many	NA	CAWSPPGHILGEKLFF	TGTGCCTGGAGTCCTCCGGGACATATCCTTGGTGAAAAACTGTTTTTT
TRBV19	TRBJ2-7	NA	NA	CASSMTNSYEQYF	TGTGCCAGTAGTATGACCAATTCCTACGAGCAGTACTTC
TRBV6-2/TRBV6-3	TRBJ1-6	many	NA	CASSYSGQPRRNSPLHF	TGTGCCAGCAGTTACTCGGGGCAACCCAGGAGGAATTCACCCCTCCACTTT
TRBV20-1	TRBJ2-7	many	NA	CSAREGTEPSYEQYF	TGCAGTGCTAGAGAAGGGACGGAGCCTTCCTACGAGCAGTACTTC
TRBV20-1	TRBJ2-2	many	NA	CSARAQGTAGTGELFF	TGCAGTGCTAGAGCCCAGGGGACGGCGGGCACCGGGGAGCTGTTTTTT
TRBV18	TRBJ1-3	many	NA	CASSPLSGLSGNTIYF	TGTGCCAGCTCACCACTCTCAGGCCTCTCTGGAAACACCATATATTTT
TRBV28	TRBJ1-4	many	NA	CASSPGEFELFF	TGTGCCAGCAGCCCGGGGGAGTTCGAACTGTTTTTT
TRBV19	TRBJ1-4	NA	NA	CASSIQNEFYEKLFF	TGTGCCAGTAGTATACAGAACGAATTCTATGAAAAACTGTTTTTT
TRBV20-1	TRBJ2-5	many	TRBD2	CSVTGLAGGPRETQYF	TGCAGCGTAACAGGGTTAGCGGGAGGGCCCCGGGAGACCCAGTACTTC
TRBV6-6	TRBJ2-2	many	NA	CASSYGDANTGELFF	TGTGCCAGCAGTTACGGCGACGCGAACACCGGGGAGCTGTTTTTT
TRBV12-3/TRBV12-4	TRBJ2-3	NA	TRBD1	CASSPRTGLYTQYF	TGTGCCAGCAGTCCCCGGACAGGCTTATATACGCAGTATTTT
TRBV20-1	TRBJ2-7	few	TRBD2	CSASRTSGDYEQYF	TGCAGTGCTAGCCGGACTAGCGGGGACTACGAGCAGTACTTC
TRBV28	TRBJ1-1	many	NA	CASSRFSQNTEAFF	TGTGCCAGCAGTCGATTTTCCCAGAACACTGAAGCTTTCTTT
TRBV5-1	TRBJ2-5	NA	TRBD1	CASSLAPTGGYETQYF	TGCGCCAGCAGCTTGGCCCCGACAGGGGGCTATGAGACCCAGTACTTC
TRBV19	TRBJ2-3	few	NA	CASSTWDSDSTQYF	TGTGCCAGTAGTACCTGGGACTCCGATTCCACGCAGTATTTT
TRBV12-5	TRBJ2-5	NA	NA	CASGPRSGRQHQETQYF	TGTGCTAGTGGTCCGCGCTCGGGGAGGCAGCACCAAGAGACCCAGTACTTC
TRBV24-1	TRBJ2-7	few	NA	CATSDARSLTYEQYF	TGTGCCACCAGTGATGCGAGGTCCCTAACCTACGAGCAGTACTTC
TRBV28	TRBJ2-1	NA	TRBD1	CASTPARTGGDEQFF	TGTGCCAGCACTCCCGCCCGGACAGGGGGCGATGAGCAGTTCTTC
TRBV28	TRBJ1-4	many	NA	CASSFAEKLFF	TGTGCCAGCAGTTTCGCTGAAAAACTGTTTTTT
TRBV24-1	TRBJ1-2	NA	TRBD1	CATSDRGPRGGYTF	TGTGCCACCAGTGATAGGGGGCCCCGAGGGGGCTACACCTTC
TRBV5-6	TRBJ1-6	few	NA	CASYRWGPNSPLHF	TGTGCCAGCTACCGGTGGGGACCGAATTCACCCCTCCACTTT
TRBV19	TRBJ2-1	NA	NA	CASNPSGNPNNEQFF	TGTGCCAGTAACCCTTCGGGGAACCCAAACAATGAGCAGTTCTTC
TRBV7-9	TRBJ2-7	NA	TRBD2	CASSSLAGDRPYEQYF	TGTGCCAGCAGCTCCCTAGCGGGAGACCGTCCCTACGAGCAGTACTTC
TRBV5-5	TRBJ2-3	few	TRBD1	CASSVGDSRTDTQYF	TGTGCCAGCAGCGTCGGGGACAGCCGCACAGATACGCAGTATTTT
TRBV5-1	TRBJ1-6	NA	NA	CASCSGTAYSPLHF	TGCGCCAGCTGCTCCGGGACGGCCTATTCACCCCTCCACTTT
TRBV4-1	TRBJ1-3	few	NA	CASSQEAKPPGNTIYF	TGCGCCAGCAGCCAAGAGGCGAAGCCCCCTGGAAACACCATATATTTT
TRBV27	TRBJ2-7	few	NA	CASSLSWNDEQYF	TGTGCCAGCAGTTTATCGTGGAACGACGAGCAGTACTTC
TRBV11-3	TRBJ1-1	many	NA	CASSLVGLPQNTEAFF	TGTGCCAGCAGCTTAGTGGGTCTCCCCCAGAACACTGAAGCTTTCTTT
TRBV28	TRBJ1-3	NA	NA	CASSLMGSGNTIYF	TGTGCCAGCAGTTTAATGGGATCAGGAAACACCATATATTTT
TRBV27	TRBJ1-4	NA	NA	CASSPGLWTNEKLFF	TGTGCCAGCAGTCCGGGCCTATGGACTAATGAAAAACTGTTTTTT
TRBV30	TRBJ2-3	few	NA	CAWSPTGRTNTQYF	TGTGCCTGGAGCCCGACCGGGAGAACGAATACGCAGTATTTT